This T cell receptor beta chain is from a study of long-term antiretroviral therapy in people with HIV. The assay, immunoSEQ v3.0, was run at survey level. TCRdb keeps only in-frame clones here, not all; method: immunoSEQ multiplex PCR. This table has around 30,000 clones, approximately 86% appearing once. CDR3 size: 13 residues. Trimming removed 7 bases from V and 3 bases from J; junction bases left unmatched: 3. CDR1 SNHLY and CDR2 FYNNEI come from the germline V gene. Sequencing used unsorted PBMCs, obtained 3 years after starting antiretroviral therapy. This TCR was sampled from a man aged 40-55 years with HIV. J is TRBJ2-7 and V is TRBV2; 10 nucleotides match TRBD2. The CDR3 here is CASTLAGDYEQYF. Here the CDR3 DNA reads TGTGCCAGCACGCTAGCGGGGGACTACGAGCAGTACTTC.